The sequence of this T cell receptor beta chain was determined in a study of blood T cell repertoires in COVID-19 (dated by TCRdb to the early 2020s). Context from the whole study: The collaborator samples originated in the United States, Italy and Spain and spanned the acute and convalescent phases of COVID-19. The material from the prospective study consisted of cDNA or gDNA derived from T cells, B-cell-depleted T cells, or PBMCs. The dataset comprised deeply sampled blood TCRbeta repertoires from subjects exposed to, actively infected with, or recovered from COVID-19. A freely available public database, intended as a resource for researchers studying the immune response to SARS-CoV-2, is where the repertoires were released. Samples came from the ongoing ImmuneRACE study (first 160 participants) plus 1,254 subjects from 6 global collaborators. A de-identified subject ID, COVID-19 status, age in years and sex were almost always included in the sample metadata. Where available, HLA class I and class II types were obtained from metadata supplied by the sample provider rather than from assay-based typing. Overall results and qualifications from the work: How much clinical and demographic metadata was included differed by source and by participant, and the metadata was provided uncurated.

The collaborating institutions used their own protocols to collect whole blood in K2EDTA tubes. Collaborator samples were shipped for TCRbeta analysis as frozen whole blood, isolated PBMCs, or DNA extracted from either sample type. TCRbeta CDR3 regions were amplified from genomic DNA by means of the immunoSEQ Assay, a bias-controlled multiplex PCR. The study's processing was this. Within the assay, amplification of reference gene primers was used to estimate how many nucleated cells each sample contained. To quantify the absolute abundance of each unique TCRbeta CDR3 rearrangement, sequence reads were collapsed and filtered. Productive Simpson clonality was computed per sample as the square root of Simpson's diversity index over productive rearrangements. Drawn from immuneACCESS, this table holds only the in-frame rearrangements with V and J called that TCRdb kept. Clones are partly lost; checked studies trace under half to an unresolved V gene and leave the rest unexplained. V and J calls and clone size are as listed in that table; D and trimming were resolved from the DNA. The sample includes about 43,000 clones, with 86% observed a single time. The ten largest clones take up more than 6.5% of the sample.

Reading from cysteine to phenylalanine, the CDR3 counts 15 amino acids. This entry keeps only the CDR3 DNA: 45 bases, framed from base 1. Trimming costs V 0 bases and J 4 bases, and their ends lie 10 bases apart. CDR1 and CDR2, looked up from the germline V gene, are MGHRA and YSYEKL. In its sample, this clone was seen a few times. Its cognate antigen has yet to be identified. No base qualities exist here, and no much larger clone lies one base off it. Recombination joined TRBV4-1 with TRBJ1-5; no D gene call is confident. This sequence originates from a man aged 55 to 70 with active COVID-19. The sample was peripheral blood. This receptor carries the CDR3 CASSQEWRENQPQHF. The DNA sequence is as follows: TGCGCCAGCAGCCAAGAATGGAGGGAAAATCAGCCCCAGCATTTT.